A selection of T cell receptor beta chains follows, all from one sample in a study of chemoradiotherapy in HPV16-positive cancers. The table came from immunoSEQ multiplex PCR; TCRdb's copy has only in-frame clones and leaves some out. The sample lists around 7,400 clones, around 72% seen once, with around 16% in the top ten. The sample was tumor tissue, taken from a patient who underwent chemoradiotherapy. Receptors originate from a human donor with HPV-associated anogenital cancer. Both conserved end residues are part of each CDR3. The D gene is left open where the match is weak. Size tells how often a clone was seen (once, few, many) or the class of an expanded clone, and some rows leave it out.

J gene	clone size	V gene	D gene	CDR3 DNA	CDR3 protein
TRBJ1-6	few	TRBV7-8	.	TGTGCCAGCAGCGCGAGTGGTCAGATGAATTCACCCCTCCACTTT	CASSASGQMNSPLHF
TRBJ2-2	.	TRBV5-4	TRBD1	TGTGCCAGCAGCAGGACAGGGGACACCGGGGAGCTGTTTTTT	CASSRTGDTGELFF
TRBJ2-7	.	TRBV20-1	.	TGCAGTGCGAGGGATCTTGAGTTC	CSARDLEF
TRBJ1-2	.	TRBV18	TRBD1	TGTGCCAGCTCGGGACAGTTAGCTAACTATGGCTACACCTTC	CASSGQLANYGYTF
TRBJ2-7	.	TRBV28	.	TGTGCCAGCAGGAAAATTTCCCCTTATTCGTGGGAGCAGTACTTC	CASRKISPYSWEQYF
TRBJ2-7	.	TRBV28	.	TGTGCCAGCAGACAATCAGGGGCGAAGTACGAGCAGTACTTC	CASRQSGAKYEQYF
TRBJ2-2	few	TRBV27	.	TGTGCCAGCAGTCCAGCGAGGCCCGGGGAGCTGTTTTTT	CASSPARPGELFF
TRBJ2-5	.	TRBV5-6	TRBD1	TGTGCCAGCAGCTTCACAGGGGTTGGAGAGACCCAGTACTTC	CASSFTGVGETQYF
TRBJ1-4	.	TRBV4-1	TRBD1	TGCGCCAGCAGCCAAGATACAGGGGGCGAAAAACTGTTTTTT	CASSQDTGGEKLFF
TRBJ2-3	.	TRBV7-9	.	TGTGCCAGCAGCGGGAGTGCAGATACGCAGTATTTT	CASSGSADTQYF
TRBJ2-7	.	TRBV19	TRBD1	TGTGCCAGTAGCCCCCGGGACAGAACCTACGAGCAGTACTTC	CASSPRDRTYEQYF
TRBJ2-1	.	TRBV10-3	.	TGTGCCACGGAAGGGGTCAATGAGCAGTTCTTC	CATEGVNEQFF
TRBJ1-2	.	TRBV5-1	TRBD1	TGCGCCAGCAGCCCTGGGGAGGGGGCGTTGAAAGGCTACACCTTC	CASSPGEGALKGYTF
TRBJ2-3	once	TRBV5-1	.	TGCGCCAGCAGCTTGTCGTTAGCGGTGTTCCTGGGAGATACGCAGTATTTT	CASSLSLAVFLGDTQYF
TRBJ1-6	.	TRBV5-5	.	TGTGCCAGCAGCCCGGCGGCCCGCATGGCTTCACCCCTCCACTTT	CASSPAARMASPLHF
TRBJ2-7	.	TRBV5-5	TRBD1	TGTGCCAGCAGCTTCTCGGGACAGGCCTACGAGCAGTACTTC	CASSFSGQAYEQYF
TRBJ2-3	.	TRBV9	.	TGTGCCAGCGACGACAGTTTGTCAGATACGCAGTATTTT	CASDDSLSDTQYF
TRBJ2-1	.	TRBV20-1	.	TGCAGTGCTGGGACTCACAATGAGCAGTTCTTC	CSAGTHNEQFF